Below, one T cell receptor beta chain is given with its context. Its antigen is unknown. The data derive from a study of beta chain features in type 1 diabetes. Sorted populations all exceeded 95% purity. Study results and caveats: Among patients with Type 1 diabetes, TCRB CDR3s were moderately but significantly shorter in every one of the four CD4+ subsets.

The authors reverse transcribed all of the isolated RNA, so sequencing captured expressed TCRB transcripts. Clones were sequenced by immunoSEQ multiplex PCR, and TCRdb holds only the in-frame ones, with some missing. The sample holds some 360,000 clones, 8% to 10% seen once. The CDR3 is made up of 14 amino acids. Germline values: CDR1 SGHDT, CDR2 YYEEEE. Trimming took off 1 base at V and 5 bases at J, with 12 bases between the two ends. V and J are TRBV5-6 and TRBJ2-5, with D unclear. The sample consisted of central memory CD4+ T cells from blood. The source of this sequence is a man aged 25-45 years with type 1 diabetes. CDR3 DNA: TGTGCCAGCAGCTTGTCACAGCGTGGGGAGACCCAGTACTTC. It translates to CASSLSQRGETQYF. The whole variable domain, remainder taken from reference TRBV5-6 and TRBJ2-5, is DAGVTQSPTHLIKTRGQQVTLRCSPKSGHDTVSWYQQALGQGPQFIFQYYEEEERQRGNFPDRFSGHQFPNYSSELNVNALLLGDSALYLCASSLSQRGETQYFGPGTRLLVL.